Shown below are 3 T cell receptor beta chains from a single sample sequenced in a study of blood T cells in healthy people across ages (dated by TCRdb to between 2015 and 2016). The library was built by means of 5' RACE. Sequencer: Illumina HiSeq 2500. A second roughly 6 to 12 cycle PCR used a sample-barcoded 5' primer and a J-beta primer mix. The public sequencing data were trimmed at Q25 with fastp and processed into clonotypes with MiXCR by TCRdb, which kept only in-frame beta chains. CDR3 protein duplicates are merged, each entry listing the most common genes and DNA. This sample has around 700,000 distinct CDR3 sequences in its table, and roughly 25% of those were observed once. Clones ranked in the top ten supply more than 8% of the sample. The data were also submitted as part of a second study, on T cells of mothers and their children.

Sequenced material: blood. The receptor source for this set is a boy aged 5 to 17 in good health.

This clonotype showed up many times. J is TRBJ2-5 and V is TRBV4-2; D is unclear. Near its end, the DNA agrees better with TRBJ2-7, so the J call may be wrong. This CDR3 region has 13 residues. Per the germline V gene, CDR1 is LGHNA and CDR2 is YNFKEQ. The CDR3 region has the DNA TGTGCCAGCAGCCAGCCCCCCCTCTACGAGCAGTACTTC. This gives the protein CASSQPPLYEQYF.

This clonotype has only a few counts. The chain links TRBV7-2 to TRBJ2-5; TRBD2 might be the D (6 bases). CDR3 length: 16 amino acids. V gave up 1 base and J gave up 3 bases, with 15 bases separating them. The germline gives CDR1 SGHTA, CDR2 FQGNSA. This chain's CDR3 is CASSLGSVGREETQYF. The CDR3 nucleotides read TGTGCCAGCAGCTTAGGGTCCGTCGGGAGAGAAGAGACCCAGTACTTC.

J is TRBJ1-2 and V is TRBV6-1, with D tentatively TRBD1 (6 bases). The CDR3 sequence is 13 residues long. V was shortened by 3 bases and J by 8 bases, with 13 bases between the two germline ends. The V gene's germline CDR1 is MNHNS and CDR2 SASEGT. In nucleotides, the CDR3 is TGTGCCAGCAGTGACCGGACAGTGAAAGGCTACACCTTC. It encodes CASSDRTVKGYTF.